The 21 T cell receptor beta chains below were found in one sample sequenced in a study of blood T cell repertoires in COVID-19. The protocol was immunoSEQ multiplex PCR, while the TCRdb copy is restricted to in-frame clones and leaves out a portion. The repertoire holds about 61,000 clones, with about 90% as singletons. The sequencing sample was made of peripheral blood. These receptors originate from an elderly man in a cohort sampled during active COVID-19.

The chain carries TRBV12-3 or TRBV12-4 and TRBJ1-1; D is possibly TRBD1 (5 bases). The V end was cut by 6 bases, the J end by 10 bases, with 12 bases between. The CDR3 has 11 amino acids. The CDR3 bases are TGTGCCAGCAGCCAGGGTCTTGCAGCTTTCTTT. Amino acid sequence: CASSQGLAAFF.

The chain is built from TRBV11-3 and TRBJ2-7, with 9 bases identical to TRBD1. Germline assignment: CDR1 SGHNT and CDR2 YENEEA. V lost 5 bases to trimming and J lost 0 bases; unmatched junction nucleotides: 8. This CDR3 has 16 amino acids. The CDR3 DNA reads as TGTGCCAGCAGCCCAGGGACAGGGCGCAGCTCCTACGAGCAGTACTTC. Its translation is CASSPGTGRSSYEQYF.

This clone appeared a few times. CDR3 in DNA: TGTGCCAGCAGTTACTGGGGGGATAGCAATCAGCCCCAGCATTTT. Translation gives CASSYWGDSNQPQHF. The chain is built from TRBV6-2 or TRBV6-3 and TRBJ1-5; a possible D gene is TRBD1 (5 bases). The ends were cut back, 1 base at V and 0 bases at J, with 7 bases in the middle. CDR3 length: 15 residues. Germline CDR1 MNHEY, CDR2 SVGEGT.

The sample holds one count of this clone. The V and J genes are TRBV3-1 (or the pseudogene TRBV3-2) and TRBJ1-2; tentatively, D is TRBD1 (6 bases). Germline V gene sequence: CDR1 LGHDT, CDR2 YNNKEL (reference sequence). This CDR3 spans 14 amino acids. Deletions cut 0 bases from V and 8 bases from J, with 13 bases between. This chain's CDR3 is CASSQDQRGTGYTF. The DNA for the CDR3 is TGTGCCAGCAGCCAAGATCAAAGGGGGACCGGCTACACCTTC.

V and J are TRBV24-1 and TRBJ2-5, with TRBD1 matching 8 bases. V trimming: 2 bases; J trimming: 1 base; junction bases outside the gene matches: 5. This CDR3 region has 16 residues. Germline V gene lookup returns CDR1 KGHDR and CDR2 SFDVKD. CDR3 in DNA: TGTGCCACCAGTGATTCAGGCAGGGGGCCCCAAGAGACCCAGTACTTC. This gives the protein CATSDSGRGPQETQYF.

The rearrangement joins TRBV7-2 to TRBJ2-3, with D possibly TRBD1 on 7 matching bases. CDR3 length: 15 amino acids. V was pared by 2 bases and J by 4 bases, with 13 bases between. From germline, CDR1 is SGHTA and CDR2 FQGNSA. The CDR3 sequence is CASSLQGGASDTQYF. CDR3 DNA sequence: TGTGCCAGCAGCTTACAGGGGGGAGCGTCAGATACGCAGTATTTT.

This chain uses TRBV2 with TRBJ2-3, with 7 bases fitting TRBD1. The ends lost 6 bases at V and 2 bases at J; junction bases unmatched: 8. Germline CDR1 is SNHLY and CDR2 is FYNNEI. The CDR3 sequence is 15 residues long. The CDR3 bases are TGTGCCAGCAGGCCCGGGACAGACCCCACAGATACGCAGTATTTT. Residues: CASRPGTDPTDTQYF.

The J gene is TRBJ2-7, the V gene TRBV29-1, with TRBD1 as a possible D gene (6 bases). The CDR3 runs to 12 residues. V was clipped by 7 bases and J by 5 bases, with 15 bases between them. Germline CDR1 SQVTM, CDR2 ANQGSEA. CDR3 loop: CSGIQGFDEQYF. For the CDR3, the DNA is TGCAGCGGGATACAGGGTTTCGACGAGCAGTACTTC.

In this sample, this clone turned up a few times. The chain links TRBV30 to TRBJ2-7; 7 bases match TRBD1. Germline V gene sequence: CDR1 GTSNPN, CDR2 SVGIG (reference sequence). The J segment lost 1 base and the V segment lost 3 bases, leaving 3 bases of the junction unmatched. This CDR3 spans 13 amino acids. The CDR3 sequence: CAWSRDSSYEQYF. The CDR3, as DNA: TGTGCCTGGAGCCGGGACAGTTCCTACGAGCAGTACTTC.

The V call is TRBV6-5, the J call TRBJ2-1; 7 bases fit TRBD2. The CDR3 spans 16 residues. From germline, CDR1 is MNHEY and CDR2 SVGAGI. The V gene end was trimmed by 4 bases and the J gene end by 3 bases; junction bases not matched to a gene: 9. CDR3 sequence reads: CASSSTNRGDYNEQFF. The CDR3 region has the DNA TGTGCCAGCAGTTCCACAAATCGGGGGGACTACAATGAGCAGTTCTTC.

V gene TRBV7-9 combines with J gene TRBJ2-1; 7 bases map to TRBD2. Losses at the gene ends were 0 bases for V and 9 bases for J; bases not matched to a gene: 5. Germline V gives CDR1 SEHNR, CDR2 FQNEAQ (reference sequence). The CDR3 contains 14 residues. CDR3: CASSLAGGRGEQFF. The CDR3, as DNA: TGTGCCAGCAGCTTAGCGGGAGGGCGGGGTGAGCAGTTCTTC.

In this sample, this clone turned up a few times. The chain joins TRBV16 to TRBJ2-7; perhaps TRBD1 as D (5 bases). V lost 3 bases to trimming and J lost 2 bases, with 11 bases between them. Germline loops: CDR1 KGHSY, CDR2 FQNENV. CDR3 size: 14 residues. The CDR3 sequence is CASSHHDSPYEQYF. The CDR3 DNA reads as TGTGCCAGCAGCCACCACGACAGCCCCTACGAGCAGTACTTC. Looking up the rest from reference TRBV16 and TRBJ2-7 gives the full variable domain: GEEVAQTPKHLVRGEGQKAKLYCAPIKGHSYVFWYQQVLKNEFKFLISFQNENVFDETGMPKERFSAKCLPNSPCSLEIQATKLEDSAVYFCASSHHDSPYEQYFGPGTRLTVT.

V usage is TRBV10-3 and J usage is TRBJ2-2; 8 bases align to TRBD1. The CDR3 sequence is 15 residues long. CDR1 is ENHRY, CDR2 SYGVKD, per germline. After removal of 6 bases from V and 4 bases from J, the junction contained 7 bases not matched to a gene. The CDR3 reads CAISPRGLGTGELFF. The DNA for the CDR3 is TGTGCCATCAGCCCCAGGGGGCTGGGCACCGGGGAGCTGTTTTTT.

The CDR3 region is CASSRQTGGAYNEQFF. CDR3 nucleotide sequence: TGTGCCAGCAGCCGACAAACAGGGGGCGCTTACAATGAGCAGTTCTTC. The chain links TRBV3-1 (or the pseudogene TRBV3-2) to TRBJ2-1; 9 nucleotides match TRBD1. CDR1 LGHDT and CDR2 YNNKEL come from the germline V gene (reference sequence). The V and J ends lost 4 bases and 4 bases, in that order; junction bases with no gene match: 8. The CDR3 is made up of 16 amino acids.

The V and J genes are TRBV27 and TRBJ1-2; 10 nucleotides agree with TRBD1. Per the germline V gene, CDR1 is MNHEY and CDR2 is SMNVEV (reference sequence). The trim removed 6 bases at V and 0 bases at J, leaving 10 bases unmatched. The CDR3 consists of 17 residues. The CDR3: CASRSNGGQGTNYGYTF. The CDR3 DNA follows: TGTGCCAGCAGATCAAATGGGGGACAGGGGACTAACTATGGCTACACCTTC.

This clone was detected a few times. CDR3 residues: CASSIGTSNQPQHF. The CDR3 DNA reads as TGTGCCAGTAGTATTGGCACTAGCAATCAGCCCCAGCATTTT. V gene TRBV19 combines with J gene TRBJ1-5; D not certain. This CDR3 is 14 amino acids long. The ends were cut back, 3 bases at V and 0 bases at J, with 6 bases in the middle. Germline CDR1 LNHDA, CDR2 SQIVND (reference sequence).

J is TRBJ2-7 and V is TRBV5-1; 10 bases line up with TRBD1. V shed 6 bases and J 4 bases; nucleotides not matched to a gene: 7. Germline V gene sequence: CDR1 SGHRS, CDR2 YFSETQ. This CDR3 is 14 amino acids long. CDR3 protein: CASKPGDRGYEQYF. In nucleotides, the CDR3 is TGCGCCAGCAAGCCCGGGGACAGGGGATACGAGCAGTACTTC. Full variable domain (missing parts from reference TRBV5-1 and TRBJ2-7): KAGVTQTPRYLIKTRGQQVTLSCSPISGHRSVSWYQQTPGQGLQFLFEYFSETQRNKGNFPGRFSGRQFSNSRSEMNVSTLELGDSALYLCASKPGDRGYEQYFGPGTRLTVT.

The table lists this clone with a count of one. This sequence joins TRBV6-4 and TRBJ2-1, with D maybe TRBD2 (5 bases). From germline, CDR1 is MRHNA and CDR2 SNTAGT. CDR3 length: 13 residues. V dropped 2 bases and J dropped 9 bases, with 11 bases sitting between them. CDR3 sequence (DNA): TGTGCCAGCAGTGACGGGCTAGCCACTGAGCAGTTCTTC. It encodes CASSDGLATEQFF.

The V and J genes are TRBV30 and TRBJ2-3, with D possibly matching TRBD1 (5 bases). Per the germline V gene, CDR1 is GTSNPN and CDR2 is SVGIG (reference sequence). The CDR3 runs 15 residues. V lost 0 bases to trimming and J lost 4 bases, with 14 bases between them. The CDR3 sequence: CAWSVQASFSDTQYF. The CDR3 DNA reads as TGTGCCTGGAGTGTACAGGCGAGTTTCTCAGATACGCAGTATTTT.

The V gene is TRBV7-3, the J gene TRBJ2-1; 10 bases are shared with TRBD2. CDR3 length equals 15 residues. Trimming removed 5 bases from V and 6 bases from J; junction bases left unmatched: 7. The germline V gene has CDR1 SGHTA and CDR2 FQGTGA. The CDR3 loop is CASSPLAGAVNEQFF. DNA of the CDR3: TGTGCCAGCAGCCCCCTAGCGGGGGCGGTCAATGAGCAGTTCTTC. The full variable domain, completed using reference TRBV7-3 and TRBJ2-1, is GAGVSQTPSNKVTEKGKYVELRCDPISGHTALYWYRQSLGQGPEFLIYFQGTGAADDSGLPNDRFFAVRPEGSVSTLKIQRTERGDSAVYLCASSPLAGAVNEQFFGPGTRLTVL.

V usage is TRBV5-4 and J usage is TRBJ2-5; 7 bases agree with TRBD2. Per germline, CDR1 SGHNT and CDR2 YYREEE (reference sequence). The length of the CDR3 is 14 residues. V shed 4 bases, J shed 1 base, and the junction held 4 bases outside the gene matches. CDR3 nucleotides: TGTGCCAGCAGCCCACTAGCGCCCCAAGAGACCCAGTACTTC. Translated: CASSPLAPQETQYF.